This TCR beta chain was identified during a study of blood T cell repertoires in COVID-19. Study-wide context: Specimens from acute and convalescent COVID-19 originated in the United States, Italy and Spain. Nucleic acid was either cDNA or gDNA, and it came from T cells, B-cell-depleted T cells, or PBMCs.

J was trimmed by 2 bases and V by 3 bases; bases with no gene match: 6. The CDR3 runs 15 residues. Germline V gene sequence: CDR1 MNHEY, CDR2 SMNVEV (reference sequence). Original handling: Using reference gene primer amplification, nucleated cell counts were estimated. The protocol was immunoSEQ multiplex PCR, while the TCRdb copy is restricted to in-frame clones and leaves out a portion. For V, J and clone size, that table is used; D and trimming come from the DNA. The sample yields approximately 160,000 clones, about nine tenths seen once. This TCR was sampled from a woman aged 70-85 years with acute or convalescent COVID-19. The specimen sequenced was peripheral blood. The genes are TRBV27 and TRBJ1-1; 7 positions match TRBD1. The CDR3 sequence: CASSLDRTPNTEAFF. The CDR3, as DNA: TGTGCCAGCAGTTTGGACAGGACGCCAAACACTGAAGCTTTCTTT.